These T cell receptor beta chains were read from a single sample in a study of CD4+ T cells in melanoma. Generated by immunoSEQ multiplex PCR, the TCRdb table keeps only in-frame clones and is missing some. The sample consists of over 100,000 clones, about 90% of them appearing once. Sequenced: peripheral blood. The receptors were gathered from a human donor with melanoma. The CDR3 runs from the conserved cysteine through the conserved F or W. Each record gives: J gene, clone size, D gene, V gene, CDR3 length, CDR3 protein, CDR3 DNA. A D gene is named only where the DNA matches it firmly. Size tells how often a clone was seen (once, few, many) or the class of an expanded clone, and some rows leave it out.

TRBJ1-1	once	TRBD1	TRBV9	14	CASSGGGDRREAFF	TGTGCCAGCAGCGGGGGAGGGGACAGAAGAGAAGCTTTCTTT
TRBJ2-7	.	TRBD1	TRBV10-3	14	CAISETQQGAHQYF	TGTGCCATCAGTGAGACTCAACAGGGGGCCCACCAGTACTTC
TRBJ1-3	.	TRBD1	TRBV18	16	CASSPGQGPSGNTIYF	TGTGCCAGCTCACCAGGACAGGGGCCCTCTGGAAACACCATATATTTT
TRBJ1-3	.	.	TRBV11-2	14	CASSLDKSRNTIYF	TGTGCCAGCAGCTTAGATAAGAGTCGAAACACCATATATTTT
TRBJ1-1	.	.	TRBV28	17	CASSLWGGGPMNTEAFF	TGTGCCAGCAGTTTATGGGGAGGAGGCCCCATGAACACTGAAGCTTTCTTT
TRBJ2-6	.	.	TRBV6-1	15	CASSGDPSGANVLTF	TGTGCCAGCAGTGGGGACCCCTCTGGGGCCAACGTCCTGACTTTC
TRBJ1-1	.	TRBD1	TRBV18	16	CASSPQGAGTDTEAFF	TGTGCCAGCTCACCACAGGGGGCCGGTACCGACACTGAAGCTTTCTTT
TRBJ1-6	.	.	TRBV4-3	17	CASSQGVPGVLNSPLHF	TGCGCCAGCAGCCAAGGAGTCCCAGGGGTTTTAAATTCACCCCTCCACTTT
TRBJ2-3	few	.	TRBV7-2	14	CASSIGPMSDTQYF	TGTGCCAGCAGCATTGGACCCATGTCGGATACGCAGTATTTT
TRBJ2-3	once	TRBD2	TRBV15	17	CATSGTTSGGAPHTQYF	TGTGCCACCAGCGGAACGACTAGCGGGGGGGCCCCTCATACGCAGTATTTT
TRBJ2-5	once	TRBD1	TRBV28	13	CASSLTGGWAQYF	TGTGCCAGCAGTTTAACAGGGGGCTGGGCCCAGTACTTC
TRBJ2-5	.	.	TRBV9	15	CASSVGRGWGETQYF	TGTGCCAGCAGCGTAGGCAGGGGATGGGGGGAGACCCAGTACTTC
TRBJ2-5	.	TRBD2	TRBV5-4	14	CASSAGGYQETQYF	TGTGCCAGCAGCGCGGGAGGGTACCAAGAGACCCAGTACTTC
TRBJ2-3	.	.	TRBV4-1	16	CASSLYRDTSTDTQYF	TGCGCCAGCAGCCTGTACCGGGACACCAGCACAGATACGCAGTATTTT
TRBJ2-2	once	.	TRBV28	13	CASSLREYGELFF	TGTGCCAGCAGTTTAAGGGAGTACGGGGAGCTGTTTTTT
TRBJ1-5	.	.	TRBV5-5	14	CASSLEVGSQPQHF	TGTGCCAGCAGCTTGGAGGTGGGGTCTCAGCCCCAGCATTTT
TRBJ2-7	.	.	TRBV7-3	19	CASSLSPPGQGISPYEQYF	TGTGCCAGCAGCTTAAGCCCCCCGGGGCAGGGTATCAGCCCCTACGAGCAGTACTTC
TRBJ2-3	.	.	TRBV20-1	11	CSCRRTDTQYF	TGCTCCTGCAGGCGCACAGATACGCAGTATTTT
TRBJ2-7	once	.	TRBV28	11	CASTGGYEQYF	TGTGCCAGCACAGGTGGCTACGAGCAGTACTTC
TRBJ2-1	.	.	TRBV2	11	CASSFHNEQFF	TGTGCCAGCAGTTTTCACAATGAGCAGTTCTTC
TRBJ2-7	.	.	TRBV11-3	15	CASSETYGLSYEQYF	TGTGCCAGCAGCGAGACTTACGGCCTATCCTACGAGCAGTACTTC
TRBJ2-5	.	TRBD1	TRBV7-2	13	CASSRGQGETQYF	TGTGCCAGCAGCCGAGGACAGGGAGAGACCCAGTACTTC
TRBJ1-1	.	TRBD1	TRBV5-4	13	CASTSRTGEGAFF	TGTGCCAGCACTTCTCGGACAGGGGAAGGAGCTTTCTTT
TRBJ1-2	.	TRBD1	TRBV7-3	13	CASSQGQGGGYTF	TGTGCCAGCAGCCAAGGACAGGGAGGAGGCTACACCTTC
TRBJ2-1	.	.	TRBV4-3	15	CASSQGGRSYNEQFF	TGCGCCAGCAGCCAAGGCGGGCGCTCCTACAATGAGCAGTTCTTC
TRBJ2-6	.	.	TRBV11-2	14	CASSPRAGANVLTF	TGTGCCAGCAGCCCGCGGGCCGGGGCCAACGTCCTGACTTTC
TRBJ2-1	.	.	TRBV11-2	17	CASSLRIGTAQYNEQFF	TGTGCCAGCAGCTTAAGAATCGGGACGGCTCAATACAATGAGCAGTTCTTC
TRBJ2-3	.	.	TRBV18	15	CASSPARAYGDTQYF	TGTGCCAGCTCTCCCGCCAGGGCGTATGGGGATACGCAGTATTTT
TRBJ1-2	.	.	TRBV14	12	CASSQVRHGYTF	TGTGCCAGCAGCCAAGTCCGCCATGGCTACACCTTC
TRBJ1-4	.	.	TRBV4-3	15	CASSPLSAGNEKLFF	TGCGCCAGCAGCCCCCTCTCGGCAGGGAATGAAAAACTGTTTTTT
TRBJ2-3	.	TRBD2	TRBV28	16	CASSLSKAGDTDTQYF	TGTGCCAGCAGTTTATCCAAAGCGGGGGACACAGATACGCAGTATTTT
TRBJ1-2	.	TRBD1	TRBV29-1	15	CSVLVQGVDEYGYTF	TGCAGCGTTTTGGTACAGGGGGTAGACGAGTATGGCTACACCTTC
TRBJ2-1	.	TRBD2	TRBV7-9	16	CASSLGTSGGAGEQFF	TGTGCCAGCAGCTTAGGGACTAGCGGGGGGGCCGGTGAGCAGTTCTTC
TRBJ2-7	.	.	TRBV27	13	CASSTGATYEQYF	TGTGCCAGCAGCACCGGGGCAACCTACGAGCAGTACTTC
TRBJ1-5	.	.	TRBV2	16	CASSEAGSYSNQPQHF	TGTGCCAGCAGTGAAGCGGGCAGTTATAGCAATCAGCCCCAGCATTTT
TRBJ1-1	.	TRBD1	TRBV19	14	CASKQGQWGTEAFF	TGTGCCAGCAAACAGGGGCAATGGGGCACTGAAGCTTTCTTT
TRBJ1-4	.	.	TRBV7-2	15	CASSFSGGAVEKLFF	TGTGCCAGCAGCTTTTCGGGGGGCGCGGTTGAAAAACTGTTTTTT
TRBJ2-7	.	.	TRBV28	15	CASSAKFGDVNEQYF	TGTGCCAGCAGCGCCAAATTCGGGGATGTCAACGAGCAGTACTTC
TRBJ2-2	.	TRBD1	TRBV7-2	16	CASSPPGTGNTGELFF	TGTGCCAGCAGCCCTCCCGGGACAGGGAACACCGGGGAGCTGTTTTTT
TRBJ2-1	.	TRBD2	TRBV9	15	CASSFSGSTYNEQFF	TGTGCCAGCAGCTTTAGCGGGAGTACCTACAATGAGCAGTTCTTC
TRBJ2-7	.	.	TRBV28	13	CASGETPTYEQYF	TGTGCCAGCGGGGAGACACCTACCTACGAGCAGTACTTC
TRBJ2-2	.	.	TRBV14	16	CASSPLDSRSTGELFF	TGTGCCAGCAGCCCCCTGGACAGTCGTAGCACCGGGGAGCTGTTTTTT
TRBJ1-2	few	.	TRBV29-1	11	CSVAELYGYTF	TGCAGCGTTGCAGAGCTCTATGGCTACACCTTC
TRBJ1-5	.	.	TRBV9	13	CASNGGSNQPQHF	TGTGCCAGCAATGGGGGTAGCAATCAGCCCCAGCATTTT
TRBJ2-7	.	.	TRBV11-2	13	CASSLDGSYEQYF	TGTGCCAGCAGCTTAGATGGTTCCTACGAGCAGTACTTC
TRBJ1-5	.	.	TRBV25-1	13	CASSAQGFTPQHF	TGTGCCAGCAGTGCACAGGGATTTACGCCCCAGCATTTT
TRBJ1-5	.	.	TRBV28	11	CASGKNQPQHF	TGTGCCTCGGGCAAAAATCAGCCCCAGCATTTT
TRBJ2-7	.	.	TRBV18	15	CASSGGTANSYEQYF	TGTGCCAGCTCAGGAGGGACAGCCAACTCCTACGAGCAGTACTTC
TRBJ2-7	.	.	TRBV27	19	CASSSEHTNRVPLSYEQYF	TGTGCCAGCAGTTCCGAACACACCAACAGGGTGCCCCTCTCCTACGAGCAGTACTTC
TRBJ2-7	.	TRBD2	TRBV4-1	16	CASSQVLAGGSYEQYF	TGCGCCAGCAGCCAAGTCTTAGCGGGGGGCTCCTACGAGCAGTACTTC
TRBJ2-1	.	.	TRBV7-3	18	CASSGTGAALSSYNEQFF	TGTGCCAGCAGCGGCACGGGGGCCGCCTTAAGCTCCTACAATGAGCAGTTCTTC
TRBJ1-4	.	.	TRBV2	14	CASSEAQGREKLFF	TGTGCCAGCAGTGAGGCACAGGGACGCGAAAAACTGTTTTTT
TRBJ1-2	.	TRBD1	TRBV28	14	CASSSDRAYYGYTF	TGTGCCAGCAGTTCGGACAGGGCCTACTATGGCTACACCTTC
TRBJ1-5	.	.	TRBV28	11	CASSYNQPQHF	TGTGCCAGCAGTTACAATCAGCCCCAGCATTTT
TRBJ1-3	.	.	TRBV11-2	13	CASSTGQGNTIYF	TGTGCCAGCAGCACGGGACAAGGAAACACCATATATTTT
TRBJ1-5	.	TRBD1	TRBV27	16	CASSLGRGGSNQPQHF	TGTGCCAGCAGTTTAGGCAGGGGGGGTAGCAATCAGCCCCAGCATTTT